The rows below give T cell receptor beta chains drawn from one sample of a study of glioma-infiltrating T cells. Each CDR3 protein is one row after TCRdb ran MiXCR on the multiplex PCR reads. The table records a few hundred thousand distinct CDR3 sequences, around 38% of them present only once. Sequencing was performed on glioma tissue, nonneoplastic brain tissue, or PBMCs (not recorded which). The receptors originated from a human donor with low-grade glioma or glioblastoma, undergoing nonglioma brain surgery, or in good health (not recorded which). CDR3s include the opening cysteine and the closing phenylalanine or tryptophan. The D gene is left open where the match is weak. Some rows mark clone size as missing; the rest say once, few, many or name a class of expanded clone.

j_call: TRBJ2-2; v_call: TRBV12-3/TRBV12-4; d_call: NA; clone_size: NA; cdr3_nt: TGTGCCAGCAGGTTGGACGGGAACGGGGAGCTGTTTTTT; cdr3_aa: CASRLDGNGELFF
j_call: TRBJ2-5; v_call: TRBV27; d_call: TRBD2; clone_size: many; cdr3_nt: TGTGCCAGCAGACTAGCGGGGCAAGAGACCCAGTACTTC; cdr3_aa: CASRLAGQETQYF
j_call: TRBJ2-7; v_call: TRBV6-2/TRBV6-3; d_call: TRBD2; clone_size: many; cdr3_nt: TGTGCCAGCAGTCCCACCGGGACTAGCGGGATCTACGAGCAGTACTTC; cdr3_aa: CASSPTGTSGIYEQYF
j_call: TRBJ1-4; v_call: TRBV19; d_call: NA; clone_size: few; cdr3_nt: TGTGCCAGTAGTGAAGCGATCGGGGAAAAACTGTTTTTT; cdr3_aa: CASSEAIGEKLFF
j_call: TRBJ2-1; v_call: TRBV6-2/TRBV6-3; d_call: TRBD2; clone_size: many; cdr3_nt: TGTGCCAGCAGTTACGTAAGCGGGATAGCACGGAATGAGCAGTTCTTC; cdr3_aa: CASSYVSGIARNEQFF
j_call: TRBJ2-7; v_call: TRBV11-2; d_call: TRBD1; clone_size: few; cdr3_nt: TGTGCCAGCAGTTCAGACCCGGGACAGGCCACCTACGAGCAGTACTTC; cdr3_aa: CASSSDPGQATYEQYF
j_call: TRBJ2-3; v_call: TRBV5-1; d_call: NA; clone_size: NA; cdr3_nt: TGCGGAAGCAGCCCGGGGGTGTTCATGGATACGCAGTATTTT; cdr3_aa: CGSSPGVFMDTQYF
j_call: TRBJ2-1; v_call: TRBV6-2/TRBV6-3; d_call: TRBD2; clone_size: many; cdr3_nt: TGTGCCAGCAGTTATCTGGGCCTAGCGGGAGCCAATGAGCAGTTCTTC; cdr3_aa: CASSYLGLAGANEQFF
j_call: TRBJ2-1; v_call: TRBV20-1; d_call: TRBD2; clone_size: many; cdr3_nt: TGCAGTGCTTACAGTGCTAGCGGGAGTACCTACAATGAGCAGTTCTTC; cdr3_aa: CSAYSASGSTYNEQFF
j_call: TRBJ1-2; v_call: TRBV28; d_call: NA; clone_size: NA; cdr3_nt: TGTGCCAGCGGGGGCCTCGGAAAGGGGGAGGGTCCGAATGGCTACACCTTC; cdr3_aa: CASGGLGKGEGPNGYTF
j_call: TRBJ2-1; v_call: TRBV10-3; d_call: NA; clone_size: few; cdr3_nt: TGTGCCATCACGCCTAGCGATGCGAGCTCCTACAATGAGCAGTTCTTC; cdr3_aa: CAITPSDASSYNEQFF
j_call: TRBJ1-2; v_call: TRBV24-1; d_call: TRBD1; clone_size: few; cdr3_nt: TGTGCCACCAGTGATTTAGGGACAGACTATGGCTACACCTTC; cdr3_aa: CATSDLGTDYGYTF
j_call: TRBJ2-1; v_call: TRBV7-9; d_call: NA; clone_size: NA; cdr3_nt: TGTGCCAGCAGCTTACGGGGTGAAAATGAGCAGTTCTTC; cdr3_aa: CASSLRGENEQFF
j_call: TRBJ2-1; v_call: TRBV20-1; d_call: NA; clone_size: few; cdr3_nt: TGCACCTCTTCCCTAGCAGGTGGGGGCAATGAGCAGTTCTTC; cdr3_aa: CTSSLAGGGNEQFF
j_call: TRBJ2-3; v_call: TRBV5-4; d_call: NA; clone_size: NA; cdr3_nt: TGTGCCAGCAGCTCCAAGACAGAAAGCACAGATACGCAGTATTTT; cdr3_aa: CASSSKTESTDTQYF
j_call: TRBJ1-5; v_call: TRBV7-2; d_call: TRBD1; clone_size: NA; cdr3_nt: TGTGCCAGCAGCCTGACCGGGACAGATAGTCAGCCCCAGCATTTT; cdr3_aa: CASSLTGTDSQPQHF
j_call: TRBJ1-2; v_call: TRBV20-1; d_call: NA; clone_size: NA; cdr3_nt: TGCAGTGCTGTGAGACCAATGTCCTATGGCTACACCTTC; cdr3_aa: CSAVRPMSYGYTF
j_call: TRBJ2-3; v_call: TRBV12-3/TRBV12-4; d_call: NA; clone_size: NA; cdr3_nt: TGTGCCAGCAGCCCCGTCCGGGGGCCAGATACGCAGTATTTT; cdr3_aa: CASSPVRGPDTQYF
j_call: TRBJ1-4; v_call: TRBV7-9; d_call: NA; clone_size: NA; cdr3_nt: TGTGCCAGCAGCTTCGGGAGGGATCGAAATGAAAAACTGTTTTTT; cdr3_aa: CASSFGRDRNEKLFF
j_call: TRBJ2-7; v_call: TRBV20-1; d_call: NA; clone_size: NA; cdr3_nt: TGCAGTGCTAGGGAGCTACAGGGGAGGTACGAGCAGTACTTC; cdr3_aa: CSARELQGRYEQYF
j_call: TRBJ2-3; v_call: TRBV11-2; d_call: NA; clone_size: many; cdr3_nt: TGTGCCAGCAGCACGTGGGGAGCGGGTACGCAGTATTTT; cdr3_aa: CASSTWGAGTQYF
j_call: TRBJ2-5; v_call: TRBV28; d_call: TRBD1; clone_size: few; cdr3_nt: TGTGCCAGCAGTTCAATTGACAGGGGGGAGACCCAGTACTTC; cdr3_aa: CASSSIDRGETQYF
j_call: TRBJ2-3; v_call: TRBV19; d_call: NA; clone_size: NA; cdr3_nt: TGTGCCAGCCAACAGGATCCGGACCCAAGTACAGATACGCAGTATTTT; cdr3_aa: CASQQDPDPSTDTQYF
j_call: TRBJ2-1; v_call: TRBV6-5; d_call: TRBD2; clone_size: NA; cdr3_nt: TGTGCCAGCAGCTGGACTAGCGGATCTCGTAAGGCCAATGAGCAGTTCTTC; cdr3_aa: CASSWTSGSRKANEQFF
j_call: TRBJ1-2; v_call: TRBV19; d_call: NA; clone_size: NA; cdr3_nt: TGTGCCAGTAGTACTGCCGGGCCAACGCCTTATGGCTACACCTTC; cdr3_aa: CASSTAGPTPYGYTF
j_call: TRBJ2-3; v_call: TRBV28; d_call: NA; clone_size: many; cdr3_nt: TGTGCCAGCAGTTTCGCGGGACGTCGGGCAGATACGCAGTATTTT; cdr3_aa: CASSFAGRRADTQYF
j_call: TRBJ2-5; v_call: TRBV7-2; d_call: NA; clone_size: few; cdr3_nt: TGTGCCAGCAGCTTATTTTTTCGGGCAGTTGAGACCCAGTACTTC; cdr3_aa: CASSLFFRAVETQYF
j_call: TRBJ2-1; v_call: TRBV20-1; d_call: TRBD2; clone_size: many; cdr3_nt: TGCAGTGCTCCCGGGACTAGCGGGAGCTCGTCCTACAATGAGCAGTTCTTC; cdr3_aa: CSAPGTSGSSSYNEQFF
j_call: TRBJ2-3; v_call: TRBV24-1; d_call: NA; clone_size: NA; cdr3_nt: TGTGCCACCAGTGCCCAGAGCACAGATACGCAGTATTTT; cdr3_aa: CATSAQSTDTQYF
j_call: TRBJ2-1; v_call: TRBV25-1; d_call: NA; clone_size: few; cdr3_nt: TGTGCCAGCAGTGAACCCCTTCGAGGTCTGGAGTTCTTC; cdr3_aa: CASSEPLRGLEFF